What follows is one T cell receptor beta chain and its context. The sample is drawn from a study of blood T cell repertoires in COVID-19. For the study at large: Italy, Spain and the United States were the sources of the convalescent and acute COVID-19 samples. The cDNA or gDNA used as material had been derived from T cells, B-cell-depleted T cells, or PBMCs.

The CDR3 has 18 amino acids. The junction had 18 bases not matched to a gene; V was cut back by 5 bases and J by 5 bases. CDR1 and CDR2 (germline): LNHDA, SQIVND (reference sequence). In the original processing: Estimates of nucleated cell counts were drawn from the amplification of reference gene primers. Only in-frame clones appear in the TCRdb table, and some are missing; sequencing was by immunoSEQ multiplex PCR. The V and J calls and clone size were taken over from that table, and D and trimming were inferred from the DNA. The sample contains 300,000 to 400,000 clones, around nine tenths of which appear only once.

What was sequenced was peripheral blood. This TCR derives from a human donor in a cohort sampled during active COVID-19. The rearrangement joins TRBV19 to TRBJ1-2; 9 nucleotides agree with TRBD1. The CDR3 here is CASSEVTGGASFRYGYTF. CDR3 DNA sequence: TGTGCCAGTAGTGAAGTAACAGGGGGCGCTTCTTTTCGGTATGGCTACACCTTC. The variable domain in full, completed from reference TRBV19 and TRBJ1-2, reads DGGITQSPKYLFRKEGQNVTLSCEQNLNHDAMYWYRQDPGQGLRLIYYSQIVNDFQKGDIAEGYSVSREKKESFPLTVTSAQKNPTAFYLCASSEVTGGASFRYGYTFGSGTRLTVV.